One and the same sample provided the 5 T cell receptor beta chains below, sequenced in a study of Ad26.COV2.S vaccination and SARS-CoV-2 variants. Treatment noted: around 19 received Ad26.COV2.S at low or high dose, single or two shots; several received placebo; per-sample allocation not given. Specimens were obtained on day 63 following the first vaccine or placebo injection. The assay was immunoSEQ multiplex PCR, and TCRdb's table has in-frame clones only and misses some. The sample has about 280,000 clones, around 87% seen once. Source: peripheral blood, taken in a trial of Ad26.COV2.S vaccine versus placebo. Receptors originate from a person aged 18-65 years who received the Ad26.COV2.S COVID-19 vaccine or a placebo.

The chain joins TRBV9 to TRBJ1-2; 7 positions agree with TRBD1. This CDR3 contains 15 residues. The germline V gene encodes CDR1 SGDLS and CDR2 YYNGEE. J lost 7 bases, V lost 3 bases, and 12 bases had no gene match. In DNA, the CDR3 is TGTGCCAGCAGCGCCTCGAGTCGAGGGGGCGTTGGCTACACCTTC. Translation: CASSASSRGGVGYTF.

The V call is TRBV5-1, the J call TRBJ2-7; unclear D gene. Germline CDR1 and CDR2: SGHRS and YFSETQ. The CDR3 has 15 amino acids. Trimming shortened V by 0 bases and J by 5 bases, and 15 bases separated the two germline ends. CDR3 DNA: TGCGCCAGCAGCTTGGCCACTTCAGGTCTGGACGAGCAGTACTTC. Protein: CASSLATSGLDEQYF.

The rearrangement uses TRBV5-6 and TRBJ2-2, with D unresolved. Germline CDR1 is SGHDT and CDR2 is YYEEEE. CDR3 length equals 12 residues. V was pared by 0 bases and J by 7 bases, with 4 bases between. The CDR3 sequence is CASSLGGGELFF. Written as DNA, the CDR3 is TGTGCCAGCAGCTTGGGTGGCGGGGAGCTGTTTTTT.

J is TRBJ1-5 and V is TRBV2; tentatively, D is TRBD1 (5 bases). Germline V gene data show CDR1 as SNHLY and CDR2 as FYNNEI. The CDR3 totals 13 residues. The V gene lost 4 bases and the J gene lost 7 bases, with 11 bases spanning the gap. CDR3: CASSARERQPQHF. CDR3 nucleotide sequence: TGTGCCAGCAGTGCCAGGGAAAGGCAGCCCCAGCATTTT.

This clone has only a few counts. J is TRBJ2-3 and V is TRBV4-2, with D possibly called TRBD1 or TRBD2 (5 bases each). Trimming stripped 4 bases from V and 5 bases from J, with 16 bases between. The CDR3 covers 15 residues. From germline, CDR1 is LGHNA and CDR2 YNFKEQ. The chain's CDR3 is CASSRGVVVVDTQYF. For the CDR3, the DNA is TGTGCCAGCAGCCGAGGGGTAGTAGTGGTAGATACGCAGTATTTT.